This record concerns one T cell receptor beta chain sequence. The table came from immunoSEQ multiplex PCR; TCRdb's copy has only in-frame clones and leaves some out. This repertoire shows approximately 100,000 clones, roughly nine tenths found once; its top ten account for approximately 2.4%. After removal of 10 bases from V and 6 bases from J, the junction contained 12 bases not matched to a gene. The CDR3 extends over 14 amino acids. Germline values: CDR1 SNHLY, CDR2 FYNNEI. This sample was taken from a study of T cell changes during pregnancy in multiple sclerosis. The genes are TRBV2 and TRBJ2-7, with 10 bases fitting TRBD1. The clonotype was recovered from a female donor in good health, enrolled as a control in a pregnancy study. The specimen comprised peripheral blood, sampled after pregnancy. CDR3 in DNA: TGTGCCAACATGCACACCGGGACAGGGGTCGAGCAGTACTTC. Its protein is CANMHTGTGVEQYF.